These T cell receptor beta chains were read from a single sample in a study of blood T cells in healthy people across ages. TCRdb recomputed calls from the 5' RACE reads with MiXCR, one row per CDR3 protein. The table shows 650,000 to 800,000 distinct CDR3 sequences, with more than 40% occurring only once. The sequenced sample consisted of blood. These receptor sequences come from a man between 60 and 70 years old in good health. The CDR3 runs from the conserved cysteine through the conserved F or W. D genes are given only for firm matches. Expanded clones are given a class, and other clones once, few, many or no size at all.

CDR3aa | CDR3nt | j_gene | d_gene | abundance | v_gene
CASSPPPTGLYGEQFF | TGTGCCAGCTCACCACCCCCGACAGGGTTGTACGGCGAGCAGTTCTTC | TRBJ2-1 | TRBD1 | . | TRBV18
CASSQGKGDAPNEQFF | TGCGCCAGCAGCCAAGGGAAAGGGGACGCCCCCAATGAGCAGTTCTTC | TRBJ2-1 | . | . | TRBV4-3
CASSTSRQNSPLHF | TGTGCCAGCTCCACTTCCCGACAGAATTCACCCCTCCACTTT | TRBJ1-6 | . | . | TRBV12-3/TRBV12-4
CASSSFQTAIYGYTF | TGTGCCAGCAGCTCCTTCCAGACAGCTATCTATGGCTACACCTTC | TRBJ1-2 | . | . | TRBV7-2
CASSTRQGNTEAFF | TGTGCCAGCAGCACAAGACAGGGGAACACTGAAGCTTTCTTT | TRBJ1-1 | TRBD1 | . | TRBV11-2
CASSPERFYNEQFF | TGTGCCAGCAGCCCCGAGAGGTTCTACAATGAGCAGTTCTTC | TRBJ2-1 | . | . | TRBV6-2/TRBV6-3
CASSYDTRGVGEQYF | TGTGCCAGCAGTTACGACACCAGGGGGGTTGGTGAGCAGTACTTC | TRBJ2-7 | . | . | TRBV6-5
CASSSTGGQYF | TGTGCCAGCAGTTCGACGGGAGGGCAGTACTTC | TRBJ2-4 | TRBD2 | . | TRBV6-2/TRBV6-3
CASSLSSGQLYNEQFF | TGTGCCAGCAGTTTATCCTCGGGACAGCTATACAATGAGCAGTTCTTC | TRBJ2-1 | TRBD1 | few | TRBV27
CASSFGRAAEQFF | TGTGCCAGCAGCTTCGGGAGGGCAGCCGAGCAGTTCTTC | TRBJ2-1 | TRBD2 | few | TRBV7-2
CASSWRGAGNYEQYF | TGTGCCAGCAGCTGGCGGGGAGCGGGGAACTACGAGCAGTACTTC | TRBJ2-7 | TRBD2 | . | TRBV5-6
CATSEAGTGKKTQYF | TGTGCCACCAGTGAAGCCGGGACAGGGAAAAAGACCCAGTACTTC | TRBJ2-5 | TRBD1 | few | TRBV24-1
CASSLLPSRDRGGEQFF | TGTGCCAGCAGCTTACTTCCTAGCCGGGACAGGGGAGGGGAGCAGTTCTTC | TRBJ2-1 | TRBD1 | . | TRBV7-8
CASSLMAAGDTQYF | TGTGCCAGCAGCTTAATGGCGGCGGGTGATACGCAGTATTTT | TRBJ2-3 | . | few | TRBV11-3
CASSFSDTQYF | TGTGCCAGCAGTTTTTCAGATACGCAGTATTTT | TRBJ2-3 | . | many | TRBV7-2
CASMSYNQPQHF | TGTGCCAGCATGTCGTACAATCAGCCCCAGCATTTT | TRBJ1-5 | . | once | TRBV6-1
CASTQGSFYGYTF | TGTGCCAGCACCCAGGGGTCGTTCTATGGCTACACCTTC | TRBJ1-2 | . | . | TRBV12-3/TRBV12-4
CASRVGDTQYF | TGTGCCAGCAGGGTGGGGGATACGCAGTATTTT | TRBJ2-3 | . | . | TRBV25-1
CSARDRVDYGYTF | TGCAGTGCTAGAGACAGGGTTGACTATGGCTACACCTTC | TRBJ1-2 | . | few | TRBV20-1
CSAHLGGAGGEQFF | TGCAGTGCACACCTGGGGGGGGCGGGTGGTGAGCAGTTCTTC | TRBJ2-1 | . | . | TRBV20-1
CASSPARGTDTQYF | TGCGCCAGCAGCCCCGCGCGGGGCACAGATACGCAGTATTTT | TRBJ2-3 | . | once | TRBV5-1
CASASTGSNEKLFF | TGTGCCAGCGCTTCGACGGGATCTAATGAAAAACTGTTTTTT | TRBJ1-4 | . | few | TRBV27